One sample yielded the 2 T cell receptor beta chains listed below, sequenced in a study of blood T cell repertoires in COVID-19. Libraries were prepared by immunoSEQ multiplex PCR; TCRdb keeps only in-frame clonotypes and omits some of them. Of 260,000 or so clones listed, about 83% are singletons. The specimen sequenced was PBMCs or T cells enriched from blood (not recorded which). These receptor sequences come from a woman aged 40 to 50 who had been exposed to COVID-19.

The J gene is TRBJ2-7, the V gene TRBV2; D might be TRBD1 (5 bases). The CDR3 runs 15 residues. Germline CDR1 and CDR2: SNHLY and FYNNEI. V was pared by 4 bases and J by 0 bases, with 13 bases between. CDR3 sequence: CASSGPTASSYEQYF. In DNA form, the CDR3 reads TGTGCCAGCAGTGGACCGACAGCAAGCTCCTACGAGCAGTACTTC.

This chain uses TRBV2 with TRBJ2-5; weak D call: TRBD2 (6 bases). Trimming took 7 bases from V and 3 from J, leaving 15 bases between them. The germline V gene has CDR1 SNHLY and CDR2 FYNNEI. CDR3 size: 14 residues. The CDR3 sequence is CASNGWGVKETQYF. The DNA of the CDR3 is TGTGCCAGCAATGGGTGGGGGGTAAAAGAGACCCAGTACTTC.